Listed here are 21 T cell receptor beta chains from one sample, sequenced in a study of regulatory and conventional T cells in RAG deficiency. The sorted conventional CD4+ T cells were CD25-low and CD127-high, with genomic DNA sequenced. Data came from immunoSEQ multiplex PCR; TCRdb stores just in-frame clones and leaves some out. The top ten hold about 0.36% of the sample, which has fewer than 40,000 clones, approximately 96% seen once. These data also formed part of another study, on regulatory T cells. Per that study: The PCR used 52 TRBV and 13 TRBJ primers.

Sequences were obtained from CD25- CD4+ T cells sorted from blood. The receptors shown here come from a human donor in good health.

This CDR3 reads CASSFGTSEGTDTQYF. Written as DNA, the CDR3 is TGTGCCAGCAGCTTCGGGACTAGCGAGGGCACAGATACGCAGTATTTT. This sequence joins TRBV13 and TRBJ2-3, with 10 bases that match TRBD2. The CDR3 contains 16 residues. Trimming cost V 3 bases and J 1 base; bases outside gene matches: 4. The germline CDR1 and CDR2 sequences are PRHDT and FYEKMQ (reference sequence).

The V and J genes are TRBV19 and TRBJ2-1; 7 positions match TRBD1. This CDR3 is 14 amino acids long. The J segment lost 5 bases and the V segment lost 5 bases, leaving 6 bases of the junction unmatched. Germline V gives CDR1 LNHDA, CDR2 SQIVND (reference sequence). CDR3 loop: CASSARQGNNEQFF. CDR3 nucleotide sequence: TGTGCCAGTAGTGCCCGACAGGGAAACAATGAGCAGTTCTTC.

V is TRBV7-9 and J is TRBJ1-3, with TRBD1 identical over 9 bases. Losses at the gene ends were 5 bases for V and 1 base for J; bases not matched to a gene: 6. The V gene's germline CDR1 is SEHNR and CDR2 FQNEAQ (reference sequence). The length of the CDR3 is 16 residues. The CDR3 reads CASSSRDRASGNTIYF. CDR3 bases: TGTGCCAGCAGCAGCCGGGACAGGGCTTCTGGAAACACCATATATTTT.

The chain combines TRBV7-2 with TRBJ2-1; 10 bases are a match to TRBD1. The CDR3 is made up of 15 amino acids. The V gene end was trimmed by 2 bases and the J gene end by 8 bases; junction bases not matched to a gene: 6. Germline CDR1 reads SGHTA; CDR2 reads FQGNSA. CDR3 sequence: CASSLSRDRGHEQFF. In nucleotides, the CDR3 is TGTGCCAGCAGCTTATCGAGGGACAGGGGCCATGAGCAGTTCTTC.

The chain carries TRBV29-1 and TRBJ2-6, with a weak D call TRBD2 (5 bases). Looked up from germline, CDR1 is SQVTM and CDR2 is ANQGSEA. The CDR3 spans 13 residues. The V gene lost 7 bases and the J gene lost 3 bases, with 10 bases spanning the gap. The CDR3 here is CSARTVGANVLTF. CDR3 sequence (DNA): TGCAGCGCTAGGACTGTTGGGGCCAACGTCCTGACTTTC.

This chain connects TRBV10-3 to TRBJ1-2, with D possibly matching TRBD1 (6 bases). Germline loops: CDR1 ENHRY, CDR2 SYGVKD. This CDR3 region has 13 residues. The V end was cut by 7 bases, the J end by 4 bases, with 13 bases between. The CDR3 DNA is TGTGCCATCACCCCAACAGGGAGCTATGGCTACACCTTC. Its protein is CAITPTGSYGYTF.

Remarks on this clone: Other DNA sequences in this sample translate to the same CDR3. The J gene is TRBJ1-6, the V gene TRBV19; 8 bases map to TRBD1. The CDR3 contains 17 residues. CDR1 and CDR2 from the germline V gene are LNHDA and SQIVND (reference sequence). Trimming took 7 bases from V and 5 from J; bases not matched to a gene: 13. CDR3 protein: CASNTDWTGRDNSPLHF. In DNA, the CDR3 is TGTGCCAGTAACACTGACTGGACAGGGAGGGATAATTCACCCCTCCACTTT.

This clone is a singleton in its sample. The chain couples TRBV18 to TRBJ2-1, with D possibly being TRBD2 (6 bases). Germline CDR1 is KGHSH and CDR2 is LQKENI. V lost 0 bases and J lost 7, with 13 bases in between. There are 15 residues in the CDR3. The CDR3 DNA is TGTGCCAGCTCACCACCTAGCGGAACAAGAAATGAGCAGTTCTTC. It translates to CASSPPSGTRNEQFF.

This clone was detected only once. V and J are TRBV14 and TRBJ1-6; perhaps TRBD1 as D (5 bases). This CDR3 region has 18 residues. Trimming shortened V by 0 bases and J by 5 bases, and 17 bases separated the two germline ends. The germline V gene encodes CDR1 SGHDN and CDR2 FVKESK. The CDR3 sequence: CASSQDITAGRDNSPLHF. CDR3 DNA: TGTGCCAGCAGCCAAGATATCACGGCAGGGAGGGATAATTCACCCCTCCACTTT.

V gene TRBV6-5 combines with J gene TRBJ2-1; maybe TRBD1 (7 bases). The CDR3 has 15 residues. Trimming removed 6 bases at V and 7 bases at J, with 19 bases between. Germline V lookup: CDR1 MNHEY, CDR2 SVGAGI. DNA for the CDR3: TGTGCCAGCAGCCCAGAAGGGGGCGGGGTAAATGAGCAGTTCTTC. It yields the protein CASSPEGGGVNEQFF.

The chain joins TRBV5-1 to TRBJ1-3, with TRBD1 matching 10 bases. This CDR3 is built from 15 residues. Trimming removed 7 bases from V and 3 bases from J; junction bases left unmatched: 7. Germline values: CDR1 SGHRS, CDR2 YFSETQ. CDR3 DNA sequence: TGCGCCAGCTCCGAAGGGACAGGGGTTGGAAACACCATATATTTT. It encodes CASSEGTGVGNTIYF.

The CDR3 sequence: CASSLGLADPYEQYF. The CDR3 coding sequence is TGCGCCAGCAGCCTGGGGCTAGCGGACCCCTACGAGCAGTACTTC. J is TRBJ2-7 and V is TRBV5-1, with TRBD2 identical over 7 bases. V dropped 4 bases and J dropped 2; count of bases not matched to a gene: 9. CDR3 length equals 15 residues. Germline-derived CDR1 and CDR2 are SGHRS and YFSETQ.

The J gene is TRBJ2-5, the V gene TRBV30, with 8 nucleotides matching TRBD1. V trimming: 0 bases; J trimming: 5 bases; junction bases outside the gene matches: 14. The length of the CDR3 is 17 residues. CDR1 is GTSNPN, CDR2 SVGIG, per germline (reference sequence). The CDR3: CAWSVNGRTGSMETQYF. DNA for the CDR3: TGTGCCTGGAGTGTAAACGGTAGGACAGGGTCGATGGAGACCCAGTACTTC.

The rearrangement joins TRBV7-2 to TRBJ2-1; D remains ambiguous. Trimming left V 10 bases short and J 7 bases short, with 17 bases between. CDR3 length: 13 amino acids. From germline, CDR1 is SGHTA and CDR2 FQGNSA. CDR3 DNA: TGTGCCATCACTCTGCAGCGTAAAAATGAGCAGTTCTTC. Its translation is CAITLQRKNEQFF.

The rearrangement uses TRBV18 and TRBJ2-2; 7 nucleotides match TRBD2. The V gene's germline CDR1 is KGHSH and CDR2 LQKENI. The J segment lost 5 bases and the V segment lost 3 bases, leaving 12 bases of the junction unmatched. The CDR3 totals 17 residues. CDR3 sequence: CASSPRRGRAETGELFF. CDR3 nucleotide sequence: TGTGCCAGCTCACCCCGGCGAGGGAGGGCCGAAACCGGGGAGCTGTTTTTT.

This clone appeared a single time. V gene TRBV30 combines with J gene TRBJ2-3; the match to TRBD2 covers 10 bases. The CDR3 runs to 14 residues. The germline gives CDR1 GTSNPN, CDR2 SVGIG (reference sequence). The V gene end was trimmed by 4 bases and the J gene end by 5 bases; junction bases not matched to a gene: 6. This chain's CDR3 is CAWKLAGAGDTQYF. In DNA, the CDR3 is TGTGCCTGGAAGCTAGCGGGAGCGGGAGATACGCAGTATTTT. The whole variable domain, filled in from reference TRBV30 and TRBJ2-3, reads SQTIHQWPATLVQPVGSPLSLECTVEGTSNPNLYWYRQAAGRGLQLLFYSVGIGQISSEVPQNLSASRPQDRQFILSSKKLLLSDSGFYLCAWKLAGAGDTQYFGPGTRLTVL.

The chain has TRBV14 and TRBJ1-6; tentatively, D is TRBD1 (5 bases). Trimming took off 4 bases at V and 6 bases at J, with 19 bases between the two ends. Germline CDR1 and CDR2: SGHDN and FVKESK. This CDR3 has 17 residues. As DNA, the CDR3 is TGTGCCAGCAGCCCCCTGGTGGGGGGAGGTTTTAATTCACCCCTCCACTTT. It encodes CASSPLVGGGFNSPLHF.

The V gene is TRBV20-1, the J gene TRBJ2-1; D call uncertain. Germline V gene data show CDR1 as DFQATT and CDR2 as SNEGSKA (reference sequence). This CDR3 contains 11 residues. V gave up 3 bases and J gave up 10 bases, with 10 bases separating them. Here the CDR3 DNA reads TGCAGTGCTAGCCCTTTCGGGGAGCAGTTCTTC. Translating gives CSASPFGEQFF.

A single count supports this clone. The CDR3 here is CASSLDGGAEAFF. CDR3 DNA sequence: TGTGCCAGCAGCTTAGATGGGGGGGCTGAAGCTTTCTTT. The chain employs TRBV7-2 and TRBJ1-1, with a weak D call TRBD1 (5 bases). V was trimmed by 1 base and J by 6 bases, leaving 9 bases between them. The CDR3 has 13 residues. Germline V lookup: CDR1 SGHTA, CDR2 FQGNSA. Full variable domain (rest looked up from reference TRBV7-2 and TRBJ1-1): GAGVSQSPSNKVTEKGKDVELRCDPISGHTALYWYRQSLGQGLEFLIYFQGNSAPDKSGLPSDRFSAERTGGSVSTLTIQRTQQEDSAVYLCASSLDGGAEAFFGQGTRLTVV.

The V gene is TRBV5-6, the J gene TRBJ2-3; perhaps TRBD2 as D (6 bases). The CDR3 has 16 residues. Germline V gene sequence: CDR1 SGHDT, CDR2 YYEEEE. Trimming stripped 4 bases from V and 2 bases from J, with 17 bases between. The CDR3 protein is CASSLGGSYDTDTQYF. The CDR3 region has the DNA TGTGCCAGCAGCCTTGGGGGGAGTTACGACACAGATACGCAGTATTTT.

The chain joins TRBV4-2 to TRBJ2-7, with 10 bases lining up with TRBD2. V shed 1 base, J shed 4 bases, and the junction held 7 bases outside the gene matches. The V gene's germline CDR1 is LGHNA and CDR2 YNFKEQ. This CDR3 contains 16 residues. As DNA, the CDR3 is TGTGCCAGCAGCCAAGTCGGAGCGGGAGGGGGGTACGAGCAGTACTTC. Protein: CASSQVGAGGGYEQYF.